Below, one TCR beta chain is given with its context. The source of the sample is a study of cytomegalovirus exposure and HLA in healthy donors. PCR involved 60 Vbeta and 13 Jbeta primers. The method was immunoSEQ multiplex PCR; TCRdb's version includes in-frame clones alone and lacks a portion of them. There are 200,000 to 250,000 clones in the sample; 82% occur only once, and 4.5% to 6% lies in the top ten. The CDR3 runs to 17 residues. V was trimmed by 0 bases and J by 4 bases, leaving 16 bases between them. The germline V gene has CDR1 LGHNA and CDR2 YSLEER. This sequence joins TRBV4-3 and TRBJ1-3, with a weak D call TRBD1 (5 bases). This receptor was identified in a woman between 40 and 50 years old in good health and CMV-seropositive. The sample comprised PBMCs. The CDR3 reads CASSQDTLGRGGNTIYF. CDR3 DNA: TGCGCCAGCAGCCAAGATACGTTAGGGAGGGGCGGAAACACCATATATTTT.